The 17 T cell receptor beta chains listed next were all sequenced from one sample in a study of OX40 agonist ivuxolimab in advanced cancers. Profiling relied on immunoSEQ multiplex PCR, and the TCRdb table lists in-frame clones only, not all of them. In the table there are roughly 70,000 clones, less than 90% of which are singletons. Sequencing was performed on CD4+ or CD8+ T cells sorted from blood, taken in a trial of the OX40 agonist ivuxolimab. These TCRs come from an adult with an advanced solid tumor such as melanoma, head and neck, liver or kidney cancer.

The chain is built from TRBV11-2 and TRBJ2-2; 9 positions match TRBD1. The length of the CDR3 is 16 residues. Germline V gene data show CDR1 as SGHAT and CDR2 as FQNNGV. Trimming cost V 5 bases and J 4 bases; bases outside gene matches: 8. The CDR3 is CASSLDRGFLTGELFF. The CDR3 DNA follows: TGTGCCAGCAGCCTCGACAGGGGGTTCCTCACCGGGGAGCTGTTTTTT. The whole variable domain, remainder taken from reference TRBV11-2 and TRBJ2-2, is EAGVAQSPRYKIIEKRQSVAFWCNPISGHATLYWYQQILGQGPKLLIQFQNNGVVDDSQLPKDRFSAERLKGVDSTLKIQPAKLEDSAVYLCASSLDRGFLTGELFFGEGSRLTVL.

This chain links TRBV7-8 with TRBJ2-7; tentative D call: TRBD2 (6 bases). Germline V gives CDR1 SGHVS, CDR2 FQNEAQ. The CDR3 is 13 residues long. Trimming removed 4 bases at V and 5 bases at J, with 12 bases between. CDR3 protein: CASSSNRRDEQYF. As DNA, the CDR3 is TGTGCCAGCAGCTCCAACCGGAGGGACGAGCAGTACTTC.

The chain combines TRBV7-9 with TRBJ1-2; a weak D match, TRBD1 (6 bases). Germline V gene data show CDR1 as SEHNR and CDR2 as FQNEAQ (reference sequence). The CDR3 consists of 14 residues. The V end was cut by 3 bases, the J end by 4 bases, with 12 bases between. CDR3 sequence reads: CASSFLGAIYGYTF. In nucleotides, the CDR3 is TGTGCCAGCAGCTTTCTGGGGGCGATCTATGGCTACACCTTC.

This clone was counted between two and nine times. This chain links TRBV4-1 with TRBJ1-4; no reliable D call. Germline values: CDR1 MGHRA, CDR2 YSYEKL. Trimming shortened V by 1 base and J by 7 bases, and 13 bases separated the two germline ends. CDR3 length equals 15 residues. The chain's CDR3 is CASSQVNTKGEKLFF. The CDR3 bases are TGCGCCAGCAGCCAAGTGAACACTAAGGGTGAAAAACTGTTTTTT.

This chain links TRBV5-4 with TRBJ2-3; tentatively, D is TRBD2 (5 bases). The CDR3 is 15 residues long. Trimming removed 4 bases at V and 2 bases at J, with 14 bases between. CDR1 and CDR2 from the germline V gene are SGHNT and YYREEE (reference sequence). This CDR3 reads CASSDYRRITDTQYF. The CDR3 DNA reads TGTGCCAGCAGCGACTATCGGCGGATCACAGATACGCAGTATTTT. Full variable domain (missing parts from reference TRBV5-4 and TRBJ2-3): ETGVTQSPTHLIKTRGQQVTLRCSSQSGHNTVSWYQQALGQGPQFIFQYYREEENGRGNFPPRFSGLQFPNYSSELNVNALELDDSALYLCASSDYRRITDTQYFGPGTRLTVL.

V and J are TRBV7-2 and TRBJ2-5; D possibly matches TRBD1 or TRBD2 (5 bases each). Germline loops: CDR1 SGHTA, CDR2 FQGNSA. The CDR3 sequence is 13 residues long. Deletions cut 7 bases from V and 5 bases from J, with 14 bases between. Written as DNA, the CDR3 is TGTGCCAGCACTTGGGACCAGAGGGAGACCCAGTACTTC. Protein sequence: CASTWDQRETQYF.

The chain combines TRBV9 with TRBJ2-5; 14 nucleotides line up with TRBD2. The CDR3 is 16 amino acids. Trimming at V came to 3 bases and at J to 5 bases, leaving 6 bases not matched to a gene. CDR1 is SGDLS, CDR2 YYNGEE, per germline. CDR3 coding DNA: TGTGCCAGCAGCGCAGGGGGACTAGCGGGAGTGGAGACCCAGTACTTC. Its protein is CASSAGGLAGVETQYF.

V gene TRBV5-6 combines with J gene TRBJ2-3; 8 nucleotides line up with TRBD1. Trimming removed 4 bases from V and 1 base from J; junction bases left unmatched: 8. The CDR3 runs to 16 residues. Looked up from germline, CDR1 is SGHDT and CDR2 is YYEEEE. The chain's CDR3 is CASSASGGWGTDTQYF. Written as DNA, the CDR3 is TGTGCCAGCAGCGCCTCAGGGGGCTGGGGCACAGATACGCAGTATTTT. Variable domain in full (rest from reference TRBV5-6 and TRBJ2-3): DAGVTQSPTHLIKTRGQQVTLRCSPKSGHDTVSWYQQALGQGPQFIFQYYEEEERQRGNFPDRFSGHQFPNYSSELNVNALLLGDSALYLCASSASGGWGTDTQYFGPGTRLTVL.

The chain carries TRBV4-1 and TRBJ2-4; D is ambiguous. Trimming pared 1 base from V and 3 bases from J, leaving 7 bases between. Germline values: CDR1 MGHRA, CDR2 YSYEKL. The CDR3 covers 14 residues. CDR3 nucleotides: TGCGCCAGCAGCCAAGCATCATTCAAAAACATTCAGTACTTC. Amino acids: CASSQASFKNIQYF.

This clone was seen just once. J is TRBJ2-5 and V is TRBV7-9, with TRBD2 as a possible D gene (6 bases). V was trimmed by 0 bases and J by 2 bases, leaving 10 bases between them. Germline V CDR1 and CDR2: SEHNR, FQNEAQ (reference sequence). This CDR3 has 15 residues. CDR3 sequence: CASSLAGLLQETQYF. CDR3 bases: TGTGCCAGCAGCTTAGCAGGACTACTTCAAGAGACCCAGTACTTC.

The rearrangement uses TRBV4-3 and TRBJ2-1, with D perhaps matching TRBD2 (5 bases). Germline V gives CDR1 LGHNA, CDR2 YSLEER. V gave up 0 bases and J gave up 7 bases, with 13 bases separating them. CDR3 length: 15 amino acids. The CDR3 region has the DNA TGCGCCAGCAGCCAAGAGATCCACCGGAGGAATGAGCAGTTCTTC. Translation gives CASSQEIHRRNEQFF.

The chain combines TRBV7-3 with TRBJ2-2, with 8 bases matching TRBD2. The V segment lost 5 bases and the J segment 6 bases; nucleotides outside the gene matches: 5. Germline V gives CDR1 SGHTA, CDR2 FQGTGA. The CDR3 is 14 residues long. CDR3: CASSVGTSPGELFF. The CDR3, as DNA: TGTGCCAGCAGCGTTGGGACTAGTCCCGGGGAGCTGTTTTTT.

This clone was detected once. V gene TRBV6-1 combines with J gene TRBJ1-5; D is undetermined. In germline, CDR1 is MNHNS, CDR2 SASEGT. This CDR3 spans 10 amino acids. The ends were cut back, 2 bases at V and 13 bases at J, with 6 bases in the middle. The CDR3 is CASSEWSQHF. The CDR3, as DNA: TGTGCCAGCAGTGAATGGTCGCAGCATTTT.

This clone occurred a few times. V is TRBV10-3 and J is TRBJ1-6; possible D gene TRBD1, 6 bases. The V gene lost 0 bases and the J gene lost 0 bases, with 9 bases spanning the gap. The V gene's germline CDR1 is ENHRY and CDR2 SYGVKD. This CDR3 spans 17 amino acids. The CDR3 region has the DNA TGTGCCATCAGTGAGTCGACAGGCACCTCCTATAATTCACCCCTCCACTTT. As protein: CAISESTGTSYNSPLHF.

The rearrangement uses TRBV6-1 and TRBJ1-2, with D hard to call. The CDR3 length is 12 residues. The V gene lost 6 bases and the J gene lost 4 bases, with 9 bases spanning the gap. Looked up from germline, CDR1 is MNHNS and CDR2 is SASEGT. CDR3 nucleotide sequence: TGTGCCAGCAGAGGGCCCTCCTATGGCTACACCTTC. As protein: CASRGPSYGYTF.

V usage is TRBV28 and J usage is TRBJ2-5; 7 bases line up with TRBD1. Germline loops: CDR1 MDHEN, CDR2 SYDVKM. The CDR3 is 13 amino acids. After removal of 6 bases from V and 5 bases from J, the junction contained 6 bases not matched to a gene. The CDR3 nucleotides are TGTGCCAGCAGCCTTGACAGGGTGGAGACCCAGTACTTC. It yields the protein CASSLDRVETQYF.

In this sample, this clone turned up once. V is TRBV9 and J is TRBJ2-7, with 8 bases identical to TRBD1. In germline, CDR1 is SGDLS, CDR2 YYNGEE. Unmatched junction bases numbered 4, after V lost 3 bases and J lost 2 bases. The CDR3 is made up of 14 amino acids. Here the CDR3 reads CASSARQGPYEQYF. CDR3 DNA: TGTGCCAGCAGCGCCCGACAGGGGCCCTACGAGCAGTACTTC.